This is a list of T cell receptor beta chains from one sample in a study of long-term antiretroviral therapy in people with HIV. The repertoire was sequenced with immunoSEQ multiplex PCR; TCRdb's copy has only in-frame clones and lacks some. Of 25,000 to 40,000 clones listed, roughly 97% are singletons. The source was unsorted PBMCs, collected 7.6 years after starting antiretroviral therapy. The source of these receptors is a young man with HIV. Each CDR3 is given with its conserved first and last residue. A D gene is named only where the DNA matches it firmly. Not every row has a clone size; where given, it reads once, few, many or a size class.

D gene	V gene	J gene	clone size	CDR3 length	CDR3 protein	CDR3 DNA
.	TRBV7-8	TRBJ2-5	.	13	CASSLTVQETQYF	TGTGCCAGCAGCCTGACGGTACAAGAGACCCAGTACTTC
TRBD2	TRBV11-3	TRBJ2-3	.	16	CASSLESSGGGDTQYF	TGTGCCAGCAGCTTAGAATCTAGCGGGGGAGGAGATACGCAGTATTTT
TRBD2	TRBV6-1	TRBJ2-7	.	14	CASREAGSSYEQYF	TGTGCCAGCAGAGAAGCGGGATCATCCTACGAGCAGTACTTC
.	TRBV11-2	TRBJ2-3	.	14	CASSWRAVTDTQYF	TGTGCCAGCAGCTGGAGAGCGGTAACAGATACGCAGTATTTT
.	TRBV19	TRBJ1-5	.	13	CASSMDSNQPQHF	TGTGCCAGTAGTATGGATAGCAATCAGCCCCAGCATTTT
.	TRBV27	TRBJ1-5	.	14	CASSFAGGIQPQHF	TGTGCCAGCAGTTTTGCGGGGGGGATCCAGCCCCAGCATTTT
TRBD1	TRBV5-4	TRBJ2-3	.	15	CASSLEGARTDTQYF	TGTGCCAGCAGCTTGGAGGGGGCACGCACAGATACGCAGTATTTT
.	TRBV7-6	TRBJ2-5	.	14	CASSLEPGQETQYF	TGTGCCAGCAGCTTAGAGCCAGGGCAAGAGACCCAGTACTTC
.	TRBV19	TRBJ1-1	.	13	CASGRRGGAEAFF	TGTGCCAGTGGGCGCAGGGGAGGGGCTGAAGCTTTCTTT
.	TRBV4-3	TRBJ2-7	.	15	CASSQDRGRNREQYF	TGCGCCAGCAGCCAAGACCGGGGGCGGAATCGCGAGCAGTACTTC
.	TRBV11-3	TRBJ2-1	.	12	CASSLNGGEQFF	TGTGCCAGCAGCTTAAACGGTGGGGAGCAGTTCTTC
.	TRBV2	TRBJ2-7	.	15	CASSEVWQDIYEQYF	TGTGCCAGCAGTGAAGTTTGGCAGGATATCTACGAGCAGTACTTC
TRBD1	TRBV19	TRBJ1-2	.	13	CASSSYRGRGYTF	TGTGCCAGTTCTTCTTACAGGGGTAGGGGCTACACCTTC
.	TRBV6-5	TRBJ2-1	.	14	CASSYSDSSNEQFF	TGTGCCAGCAGTTACTCGGACTCAAGCAATGAGCAGTTCTTC
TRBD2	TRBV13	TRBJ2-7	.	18	CASSKTTNRLAGFYEQYF	TGTGCCAGCAGCAAGACCACAAACCGACTAGCGGGGTTCTACGAGCAGTACTTC
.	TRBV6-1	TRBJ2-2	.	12	CASLGASGELFF	TGTGCCAGCCTGGGGGCTAGCGGGGAGCTGTTTTTT
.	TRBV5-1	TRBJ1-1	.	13	CASRPITGPEAFF	TGCGCCAGCAGACCGATTACCGGGCCTGAAGCTTTCTTT
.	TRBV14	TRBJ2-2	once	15	CASSSGTEITGELFF	TGTGCCAGCAGCTCCGGGACCGAGATCACCGGGGAGCTGTTTTTT
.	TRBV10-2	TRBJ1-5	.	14	CASSESGGRWPQHF	TGCGCCAGCAGTGAGTCGGGGGGGCGATGGCCCCAGCATTTT
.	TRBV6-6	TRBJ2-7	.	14	CASSPTGPLYEQYF	TGTGCCAGCAGTCCTACAGGGCCTCTCTACGAGCAGTACTTC
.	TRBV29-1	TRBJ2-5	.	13	CSVRVAAQGTQYF	TGCAGCGTTAGAGTAGCGGCCCAAGGGACCCAGTACTTC
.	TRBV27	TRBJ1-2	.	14	CASSLRESNYGYTF	TGTGCCAGCAGTTTGAGAGAATCTAACTATGGCTACACCTTC
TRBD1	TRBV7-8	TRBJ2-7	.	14	CASSPNRGLYEQYF	TGTGCCAGCAGCCCCAACAGGGGGCTCTACGAGCAGTACTTC
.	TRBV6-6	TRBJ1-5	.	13	CASTLGANQPQHF	TGTGCCAGCACCCTGGGGGCTAATCAGCCCCAGCATTTT
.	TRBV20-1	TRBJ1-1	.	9	CSAIGEAFF	TGCAGTGCTATTGGTGAAGCTTTCTTT
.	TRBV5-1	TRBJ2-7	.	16	CASSLEPGLPALEQYF	TGCGCCAGCAGCTTGGAACCGGGACTCCCCGCCTTAGAGCAGTACTTC
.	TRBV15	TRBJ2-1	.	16	CATSSNRDPTYNEQFF	TGTGCCACCAGCAGCAACCGAGATCCAACCTACAATGAGCAGTTCTTC
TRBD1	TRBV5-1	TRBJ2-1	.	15	CASSLGTGAYNEQFF	TGCGCCAGCAGCTTGGGGACAGGGGCATACAATGAGCAGTTCTTC
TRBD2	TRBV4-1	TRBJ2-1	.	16	CASSLRTSRDQVEQFF	TGCGCCAGCAGCCTCCGGACTAGCCGTGATCAGGTTGAGCAGTTCTTC
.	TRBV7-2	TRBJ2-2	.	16	CASSPTWSLGAGELFF	TGTGCCAGCAGCCCGACCTGGAGTCTGGGGGCCGGGGAGCTGTTTTTT
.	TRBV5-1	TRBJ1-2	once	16	CASSVAGFDPNYGYTF	TGCGCCAGCAGCGTCGCTGGTTTCGACCCTAACTATGGCTACACCTTC
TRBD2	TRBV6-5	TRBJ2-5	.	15	CASSYSAGGQGAQYF	TGTGCCAGCAGTTACTCTGCGGGGGGCCAAGGGGCCCAGTACTTC
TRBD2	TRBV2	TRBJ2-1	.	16	CASSGVKAGGSNEQFF	TGTGCCAGCAGTGGGGTGAAAGCGGGGGGGTCGAATGAGCAGTTCTTC
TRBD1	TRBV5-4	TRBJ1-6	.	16	CASSSHPGQENSPLHF	TGTGCCAGCAGCTCTCATCCGGGACAGGAAAATTCACCCCTCCACTTT
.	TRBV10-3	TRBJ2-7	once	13	CAISESGGGEQYF	TGTGCCATCAGTGAGTCTGGTGGAGGGGAGCAGTACTTC
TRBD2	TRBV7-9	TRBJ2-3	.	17	CASSLTTSGRAPDTQYF	TGTGCCAGCAGCTTAACTACTAGCGGGAGGGCCCCAGATACGCAGTATTTT
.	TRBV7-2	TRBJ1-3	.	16	CASSLGPPGAGNTIYF	TGTGCCAGCAGCTTAGGACCCCCAGGGGCTGGAAACACCATATATTTT
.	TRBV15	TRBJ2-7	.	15	CATSILLQGFHEQYF	TGTGCCACCAGCATCTTGCTTCAGGGATTCCACGAGCAGTACTTC
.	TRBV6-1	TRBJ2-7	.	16	CASSEDGSFSSYEQYF	TGTGCCAGCAGTGAAGATGGTAGCTTCAGCTCCTACGAGCAGTACTTC
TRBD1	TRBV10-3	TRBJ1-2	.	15	CAISERGQGLGGYTF	TGTGCCATCAGTGAGAGAGGACAGGGGTTGGGAGGCTACACCTTC
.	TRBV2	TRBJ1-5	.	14	CASSEEPVNQPQHF	TGTGCCAGCAGTGAAGAACCGGTAAATCAGCCCCAGCATTTT
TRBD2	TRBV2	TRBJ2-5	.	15	CASSDGGGAAETQYF	TGTGCCAGCAGTGACGGCGGGGGGGCGGCGGAGACCCAGTACTTC
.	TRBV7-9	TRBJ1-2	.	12	CASSVWGSGYTF	TGTGCCAGCAGCGTCTGGGGGTCTGGCTACACCTTC